This T cell receptor (beta chain) was profiled in a study of Graves' ophthalmopathy and Graves' hyperthyroidism. Overall study context: Peripheral blood sampling preceded any treatment and occurred at initial diagnosis.

In its sample, this clonotype was seen many times. What it binds is unknown. Among the exclusions were patients with other autoimmune diseases, uncontrolled infections, pregnancy or lactation. Diagnosis relied on clinical symptoms, serum thyroxine, TRAb, thyroid ultrasound and orbital computed tomography. The authors amplified TCR beta CDR3 regions from RNA transcripts. A first-round RT-PCR used HTBI primers, followed by a second-round multiplex PCR. TCRdb reprocessed the multiplex PCR reads with MiXCR, giving one entry per CDR3 protein. The sample shows approximately 380,000 distinct CDR3 sequences, 21% of them seen only once. The study, taken as a whole, reports: In separating ophthalmopathy from stable hyperthyroidism, a 13-signature model achieved 85% to 90% sensitivity and approximately 81% specificity.

The CDR3 is 12 residues long. V was trimmed by 0 bases and J by 7 bases, leaving 7 bases between them. Germline V gene lookup returns CDR1 SEHNR and CDR2 FQNEAQ (reference sequence). Sequences were obtained from peripheral blood. This TCR was recovered from a woman younger than 35 with stable Graves' hyperthyroidism. The J gene is TRBJ2-7, the V gene TRBV7-9; D is undetermined. CDR3 protein: CASSLASKEQYF. The CDR3 DNA reads as TGTGCCAGCAGCTTAGCGTCGAAGGAGCAGTACTTC.